This T cell receptor beta chain emerged from a study of OX40 agonist ivuxolimab in advanced cancers. About this clone: The same CDR3 also results from other DNA sequences found in this sample.

V was trimmed by 6 bases and J by 1 base, leaving 6 bases between them. The CDR3 contains 12 residues. CDR1 SNHLY and CDR2 FYNNEI come from the germline V gene. Profiled with immunoSEQ multiplex PCR; TCRdb holds only in-frame clones, not every one. In the table there are roughly 67,000 clones, around 90% of which are singletons. This sequence joins TRBV2 and TRBJ1-1; D is undetermined. The sequencing used CD4+ or CD8+ T cells sorted from blood, collected in a trial of the OX40 agonist ivuxolimab. The origin of this receptor is an adult with an advanced solid tumor such as melanoma, head and neck, liver or kidney cancer. The CDR3 loop reads CASRDGNTEAFF. In DNA, the CDR3 is TGTGCCAGCAGGGACGGGAACACTGAAGCTTTCTTT.